The TCR beta chain under discussion was sequenced for a study of T cell repertoires in cytomegalovirus infection. Turning to the study itself: Indications came from public TCR beta signatures; they pointed to CMV infection and to a matching HLA type.

The CDR3 consists of 15 residues. Trimming removed 6 bases from V and 7 bases from J; junction bases left unmatched: 6. In regard to this clonotype: Antigen unknown.

TCRdb recomputed calls from the reads with MiXCR, one row per CDR3 protein. This table holds approximately 100,000 distinct CDR3 sequences, about a quarter found once. The study's findings and limits: HLA-C-restricted, CMV-specific TCR beta clonotypes were dominant ex vivo. The cumulative frequency of public TCR beta families distinguished individuals who carried CMV together with the relevant HLA.

The chain employs TRBV12-3 or TRBV12-4 and TRBJ2-2, with 12 bases lining up with TRBD2. Sequencing was done on a sample of CD8+ T cells from PBMCs. The sequence derives from a human donor in good health (CMV status not recorded). Some clones in this sample may be carry-over from other donors' samples. In DNA, the CDR3 is TGTGCCAGCAGACCTAGCGGGGGGGGTCACGGGGAGCTGTTTTTT. Amino acids: CASRPSGGGHGELFF.